This entry features one T cell receptor beta chain sequence. It has no known antigen specificity. Qualities for individual bases were not recorded, and no much larger clone is one base off. These data are taken from a study of blood T cells in healthy people across ages (dated by TCRdb to between 2015 and 2017). Regarding the complete study: Template switching captured roughly one uniquely barcoded TCR beta cDNA molecule per two T cells in model experiments. The study analyzed two additional independent replicas of 1 million unique cDNA reads from the same blood draw for two donors, one aged 18 to 29 and one aged 80 or older. The donors were divided into four age groups: young (average around 16 years), middle-aged (about 40), aged (under 70) and long-lived (about 80). Age-related changes in TCR beta repertoire diversity were measured in the study by deep sequencing normalized with unique cDNA molecular identifiers.

V was cut back by 2 bases and J by 4 bases, leaving a gap of 8 bases between them. Looking up the germline V gene yields CDR1 SGHTA and CDR2 FQGNSA. The CDR3 holds 13 amino acids from the cysteine to the phenylalanine. The DNA shown is the 39-base CDR3, in frame from base 1. The approximately 39 donors, aged about 6 to 100 years, were systemically healthy Caucasian individuals from Russia. Roughly 9 milliliters of peripheral blood were drawn from each donor into EDTA-treated Vacutainer tubes. PBMCs were isolated by Ficoll-Paque density-gradient centrifugation, with at least 7 million obtained per sample. Trizol reagent was used to extract total RNA from PBMCs, with at least 6 micrograms per sample. For every donor, flow cytometry on a PBMC aliquot measured the percentage of naive CD45RAhigh/CD27high T cells. Library construction relied on 5' RACE. The instrument given in TCRdb is Illumina HiSeq 2500. A second PCR of about 6 to 12 cycles was run with a J-beta primer mix and a sample-barcoded 5' primer. A unique molecular identifier was introduced onto each TCR beta cDNA molecule by a template-switch 5' adaptor carrying 12 random nucleotides. At least 2.5 million CDR3-containing paired-end reads were obtained from each sample. The Mint cDNA synthesis kit, primed by a TRBC-specific oligonucleotide, was used to synthesize first-strand cDNA from all RNA. Following uracil-DNA glycosylase treatment, all cDNA underwent a first 18-cycle PCR with the universal primers M1SS and BC2_uni_R. Per the source publication's procedure: Each sample was normalized by randomly selecting 1 million high-quality reads, each carrying a distinct molecular identifier. Instead of being binned into consensus sequences, reads with shared molecular identifiers were discarded. MiTCR, with a Q25 quality threshold and the strictest error-elimination algorithm, was used for CDR3 identification, clonotype clustering and error correction. Lower-bound total TCR beta diversity was estimated with a nonparametric unseen species model using Euler transformation. The public sequencing data were trimmed at Q25 with fastp and processed into clonotypes with MiXCR by TCRdb, which kept only in-frame beta chains. Each entry is one CDR3 protein sequence, shown with its most common DNA and genes. The V and J calls, along with clone size, are taken from TCRdb and not from the paper's own processing. The sample table records 750,000 to 950,000 distinct CDR3 sequences; roughly 29% of these occur just once. The ten largest clones take up about 10% of the sample.

Findings and caveats that apply to the study as a whole: Compared with the aged group, more naive CD4+ T cells, fewer expanded clones and increased TCR diversity were shown by the long-lived group, suggesting age selection. The CMV infection status of donors was not known, potentially confounding age-related changes in expanded clonotypes. Because profiling used bulk unsorted PBMCs, naive and antigen-experienced compartments could not be compared conclusively. A strong correlation was found between observed TCR beta diversity and the percentage of naive T cells measured by flow cytometry. Observed TCR beta diversity per million T cells fell roughly linearly with age, and a significant reduction was already apparent by age roughly 40. Estimates of total diversity based on one million sequenced T cells were regarded as lower bounds and as underestimates.

Separately, the same data were catalogued under a study of T cells of mothers and their children. Per the second study: Nine systemically healthy Caucasian individuals served as donors, namely three mothers together with their six children. cDNA synthesis used all of the extracted RNA, with about 1.5 ug of RNA in each 15 ul reaction. Sample barcodes and 2-4 random nucleotides were added via the M1S primer in the second PCR. Each mother yielded over 10 million TCR beta CDR3 reads and each child roughly 2.9 million reads. Thymic selection similarly shapes TCR recombination output in related and unrelated pairs, with minor effect from inherited differences. Related mother-child pairs always showed normalized repertoire overlap that was slightly higher than in unrelated mother-child pairs, though the difference was never significant. With a sensitivity of about 100 clones per million clonotypes, no persistent microchimeric T cell clones were detected. To look for features that set related mother-child pairs apart from unrelated individuals, the researchers ran deep NGS to compare the TCR beta repertoires of mothers and children. Mothers averaged approximately 41 +/- 4 years of age and children averaged about 12 +/- 4 years. After adapter ligation was performed with NEBNext reagents, the libraries were sequenced on an Illumina HiSeq 2000 with 100+100 nt paired-end reads. To prevent cross-contamination, the mother and child libraries were prepared a month apart and were sequenced in separate runs. For each donor, between roughly 500,000 and 2,300,000 distinct TCR beta clonotypes were identified. Naive TCR beta clonotypes were estimated from low-frequency clonotypes matched to each donor's FACS-determined naive share, without sorting.

The receptor was isolated from a woman in her thirties or forties in good health. The chain employs TRBV7-2 and TRBJ1-2, with the identity of the D gene unclear. The sequenced sample was blood. This receptor has the CDR3 CASSLYVVYGYTF. Read as DNA, the sequence is TGTGCCAGCAGCTTATATGTTGTCTATGGCTACACCTTC.